These 27 T cell receptor beta chains were all obtained from the same sample, sequenced in a study of blood T cell repertoires in COVID-19. Sequencing was performed with immunoSEQ multiplex PCR; in TCRdb, only in-frame clones are kept and a portion is missing. In the table there are about 72,000 clones, approximately 90% of which are singletons. The sample was peripheral blood. These receptors all stem from a woman aged 55-70 years with active COVID-19.

This chain links TRBV4-1 with TRBJ2-3; the match to TRBD2 covers 13 bases. This CDR3 has 18 amino acids. V shed 0 bases and J 6 bases; nucleotides not matched to a gene: 9. Germline CDR1 reads MGHRA; CDR2 reads YSYEKL. CDR3 loop: CASSQDLTSGRPGDTQYF. In DNA, the CDR3 is TGCGCCAGCAGCCAAGATCTGACTAGCGGGAGGCCGGGGGATACGCAGTATTTT.

This rearrangement joins TRBV18 to TRBJ2-7; tentative D call: TRBD1 (6 bases). The CDR3 runs to 14 residues. Trimming stripped 2 bases from V and 2 bases from J, with 10 bases between. CDR1 is KGHSH and CDR2 is LQKENI in the germline V gene. CDR3 DNA: TGTGCCAGCTCACCAACTGGACAGACCTACGAGCAGTACTTC. Its protein product is CASSPTGQTYEQYF.

This chain connects TRBV4-1 to TRBJ2-1; D gene ambiguous. This CDR3 is built from 15 residues. The germline V and J ends were trimmed by 6 bases and 0 bases, with 12 bases remaining between them. CDR1 MGHRA and CDR2 YSYEKL come from the germline V gene. Written as DNA, the CDR3 is TGCGCCAGCAGACCTAATTCAAACTCCTACAATGAGCAGTTCTTC. This sequence encodes CASRPNSNSYNEQFF.

About this clone itself: Other nucleotide sequences from this sample produce the same CDR3. The CDR3 DNA reads TGTGCCAGCAGTGAAGGGGCAGGGGGTAGGAATTCACCCCTCCACTTT. It specifies CASSEGAGGRNSPLHF. The chain links TRBV2 to TRBJ1-6; TRBD1 agrees at 7 bases. The germline CDR1 and CDR2 sequences are SNHLY and FYNNEI. J was trimmed by 7 bases and V by 1 base; bases with no gene match: 7. This CDR3 is built from 16 residues.

The chain links TRBV10-3 to TRBJ2-3; 8 positions agree with TRBD1. V was clipped by 3 bases and J by 0 bases; unmatched bases: 14. The CDR3 has 19 residues. Germline assignment: CDR1 ENHRY and CDR2 SYGVKD. This chain's CDR3 is CAISDPIAGQGSSTDTQYF. CDR3 DNA: TGTGCCATCAGTGACCCCATTGCCGGACAGGGTTCTAGCACAGATACGCAGTATTTT.

This chain uses TRBV28 with TRBJ2-7, with 7 bases lining up with TRBD1. J lost 1 base, V lost 5 bases, and 5 bases had no gene match. This CDR3 is 14 amino acids long. Germline V gene lookup returns CDR1 MDHEN and CDR2 SYDVKM. The CDR3 region has the DNA TGTGCCAGCAGTACGGACAGGCGGTCCTACGAGCAGTACTTC. Protein product: CASSTDRRSYEQYF.

This sequence joins TRBV30 and TRBJ2-1, with a weak D call TRBD2 (5 bases). The CDR3 contains 13 residues. The V end lost 6 bases, the J end lost 4 bases, and 13 bases lay between the germline ends. Germline V gene sequence: CDR1 GTSNPN, CDR2 SVGIG (reference sequence). The CDR3 DNA sequence: TGTGCCTGCGGGAAAACGAGGTACAATGAGCAGTTCTTC. As protein: CACGKTRYNEQFF.

This sequence joins TRBV6-5 and TRBJ1-1, with D maybe TRBD1 (6 bases). Germline lookup yields CDR1 MNHEY and CDR2 SVGAGI. V was trimmed by 8 bases and J by 7 bases, leaving 17 bases between them. The CDR3 extends over 13 amino acids. CDR3 coding DNA: TGTGCCAGCGAAGAGCGGGGGCGCGATGAAGCTTTCTTT. Protein product: CASEERGRDEAFF.

The rearrangement uses TRBV6-5 and TRBJ2-5; 8 bases fit TRBD1. CDR3 length: 15 residues. The germline V gene encodes CDR1 MNHEY and CDR2 SVGAGI. V dropped 6 bases and J dropped 0; count of bases not matched to a gene: 6. The CDR3 protein is CASRSGQGNQETQYF. CDR3 nucleotides: TGTGCCAGCAGGTCCGGACAGGGCAACCAAGAGACCCAGTACTTC.

This rearrangement joins TRBV9 to TRBJ2-5; 8 bases line up with TRBD1. CDR3 length: 15 residues. Germline values: CDR1 SGDLS, CDR2 YYNGEE. Trimming took 0 bases from V and 5 from J; bases not matched to a gene: 6. The CDR3 loop reads CASSVETGGMETQYF. The DNA for the CDR3 is TGTGCCAGCAGCGTAGAAACAGGGGGGATGGAGACCCAGTACTTC.

This chain links TRBV11-3 with TRBJ2-1; no firm D call. V shed 6 bases and J shed 3 bases, with 15 bases lying between them. Germline V lookup: CDR1 SGHNT, CDR2 YENEEA. The CDR3 loop spans 15 amino acids. CDR3 sequence (DNA): TGTGCCAGCAGTCCGGGTCGTTCGGGCTACAATGAGCAGTTCTTC. Its protein product is CASSPGRSGYNEQFF.

The chain recombines TRBV7-9 with TRBJ1-5; TRBD1 is a possible D gene (6 bases). The CDR3 has 16 residues. Trimming cost V 2 bases and J 4 bases, with 15 bases left between them. Germline V gene lookup returns CDR1 SEHNR and CDR2 FQNEAQ (reference sequence). CDR3 region: CASSLSVGAGNQPQHF. DNA for the CDR3: TGTGCCAGCAGCTTATCGGTGGGGGCTGGGAATCAGCCCCAGCATTTT. The whole variable domain, filled in from reference TRBV7-9 and TRBJ1-5, reads DTGVSQNPRHKITKRGQNVTFRCDPISEHNRLYWYRQTLGQGPEFLTYFQNEAQLEKSRLLSDRFSAERPKGSFSTLEIQRTEQGDSAMYLCASSLSVGAGNQPQHFGDGTRLSIL.

This clone was counted many times. The genes are TRBV9 and TRBJ2-1, with D maybe TRBD2 (6 bases). V was trimmed by 4 bases and J by 10 bases, leaving 21 bases between them. The germline CDR1 and CDR2 sequences are SGDLS and YYNGEE. CDR3 size: 15 residues. The CDR3 DNA reads TGTGCCAGCAGCTTCACGACTAGTCGGAGGAACGAGCAGTTCTTC. It codes for CASSFTTSRRNEQFF.

The chain uses TRBV4-2 and TRBJ2-1; 10 positions match TRBD2. The germline V gene encodes CDR1 LGHNA and CDR2 YNFKEQ. The CDR3 has 17 amino acids. The V gene end was trimmed by 0 bases and the J gene end by 3 bases; junction bases not matched to a gene: 5. CDR3 loop: CASSQDRTSGLYNEQFF. The CDR3, as DNA: TGTGCCAGCAGCCAAGATCGGACTAGCGGCCTCTACAATGAGCAGTTCTTC.

The chain links TRBV7-9 to TRBJ1-2; TRBD1 matches 10 bases. The germline V gene has CDR1 SEHNR and CDR2 FQNEAQ (reference sequence). The CDR3 runs 16 residues. With V trimmed by 7 bases and J by 4 bases, 12 bases remained unmatched. CDR3 in amino acids: CASISSGTGDAYGYTF. CDR3 coding DNA: TGTGCCAGCATTTCCTCGGGGACAGGGGATGCCTATGGCTACACCTTC.

The rearrangement uses TRBV6-1 and TRBJ2-5; D perhaps matches TRBD2 (7 bases). Trimming cost V 2 bases and J 7 bases, with 14 bases left between them. The CDR3 is made up of 14 amino acids. CDR1 is MNHNS, CDR2 SASEGT, per germline. The CDR3 region has the DNA TGTGCCAGCAGTGAAAGGGCAGGGGAGGGGACCCAGTACTTC. Translated, it gives CASSERAGEGTQYF.

V is TRBV11-2 and J is TRBJ1-3; D ambiguous. The CDR3 runs to 14 residues. CDR1 is SGHAT, CDR2 FQNNGV, per germline. V was clipped by 5 bases and J by 0 bases, with 8 bases between them. The CDR3 spells CASSMHSSGNTIYF. In nucleotides, the CDR3 is TGTGCCAGCAGCATGCATAGCTCTGGAAACACCATATATTTT.

In regard to this clone: Different DNA sequences within this sample yield the same CDR3. The rearrangement joins TRBV28 to TRBJ1-4; D gene unclear. V lost 0 bases and J 4 bases, leaving 6 bases between the germline ends. CDR3 length: 14 residues. Germline V gene data show CDR1 as MDHEN and CDR2 as SYDVKM. The CDR3 is CASSLWGRNEKLFF. CDR3 in DNA: TGTGCCAGCAGTTTATGGGGCCGTAATGAAAAACTGTTTTTT.

The chain employs TRBV7-9 and TRBJ2-5; no definite D call. The CDR3 runs 11 residues. CDR1 SEHNR and CDR2 FQNEAQ come from the germline V gene (reference sequence). V gave up 3 bases and J gave up 5 bases, with 4 bases separating them. In DNA, the CDR3 is TGTGCCAGCAGCTTGTCTGAGACCCAGTACTTC. It encodes CASSLSETQYF.

The gene calls are TRBV27 and TRBJ2-5, with 14 positions matching TRBD2. The CDR3 sequence is 18 residues long. The V segment lost 1 base and the J segment 3 bases; nucleotides outside the gene matches: 7. Germline lookup yields CDR1 MNHEY and CDR2 SMNVEV (reference sequence). CDR3 sequence reads: CASSLFGTSGSSEETQYF. The CDR3 region has the DNA TGTGCCAGCAGTTTATTCGGGACTAGCGGGAGTTCGGAAGAGACCCAGTACTTC.

The chain recombines TRBV7-9 with TRBJ2-2; 12 nucleotides agree with TRBD2. CDR1 SEHNR and CDR2 FQNEAQ come from the germline V gene (reference sequence). The CDR3 loop spans 16 amino acids. The V and J ends lost 4 bases and 7 bases, in that order; junction bases with no gene match: 7. The CDR3 reads CASSSSGRGPGGELFF. CDR3 nucleotides: TGTGCCAGCAGCTCTAGCGGGAGGGGCCCCGGCGGGGAGCTGTTTTTT.

V usage is TRBV5-1 and J usage is TRBJ2-2; D is perhaps TRBD2 (5 bases). V was pared by 4 bases and J by 4 bases, with 14 bases between. The germline V gene encodes CDR1 SGHRS and CDR2 YFSETQ. CDR3 length: 15 amino acids. The DNA for the CDR3 is TGCGCCAGCAGCCGTGTTCCCGGAGGCACCGGGGAGCTGTTTTTT. Translating gives CASSRVPGGTGELFF.

The chain combines TRBV6-6 with TRBJ1-5; tentatively, D is TRBD1 (6 bases). The CDR3 has 16 residues. Trimming took 6 bases from V and 6 from J, leaving 21 bases between them. Germline loops: CDR1 MNHNY, CDR2 SVGAGI (reference sequence). The CDR3 coding sequence is TGTGCCAGCAGCCCGACAGGTATGAACTTCGGTCAGCCCCAGCATTTT. Translation: CASSPTGMNFGQPQHF.

This rearrangement joins TRBV3-1 (or the pseudogene TRBV3-2) to TRBJ1-3, with a tentative D call TRBD1 (5 bases). The germline V and J ends were trimmed by 4 bases and 0 bases, with 10 bases remaining between them. Germline CDR1 and CDR2: LGHDT and YNNKEL (reference sequence). The CDR3 contains 15 residues. In DNA form, the CDR3 reads TGTGCCAGCAGCCGGGGCGGTTACTCTGGAAACACCATATATTTT. It translates to CASSRGGYSGNTIYF.

The chain combines TRBV27 with TRBJ1-4; 9 positions agree with TRBD1. Germline V gives CDR1 MNHEY, CDR2 SMNVEV (reference sequence). The CDR3 extends over 15 amino acids. V was clipped by 5 bases and J by 6 bases; unmatched bases: 7. The CDR3 sequence: CASSEPGTGYEKLFF. CDR3 DNA: TGTGCCAGCAGTGAACCCGGGACAGGGTATGAAAAACTGTTTTTT. Supplemented by reference TRBV27 and TRBJ1-4, the full variable domain reads EAQVTQNPRYLITVTGKKLTVTCSQNMNHEYMSWYRQDPGLGLRQIYYSMNVEVTDKGDVPEGYKVSRKEKRNFPLILESPSPNQTSLYFCASSEPGTGYEKLFFGSGTQLSVL.

V is TRBV5-1 and J is TRBJ2-7; 8 bases fit TRBD1. Trimming removed 0 bases from V and 6 bases from J; junction bases left unmatched: 2. Per germline, CDR1 SGHRS and CDR2 YFSETQ. The CDR3 spans 13 residues. In DNA, the CDR3 is TGCGCCAGCAGCTTGGACAGGGGGTCCGAGCAGTACTTC. Its protein product is CASSLDRGSEQYF.

This clone appeared a few times. This sequence joins TRBV11-1 and TRBJ2-6; no reliable D call. Looked up from germline, CDR1 is SGHAT and CDR2 is FQDESV (reference sequence). The CDR3 is made up of 13 amino acids. Trimming pared 2 bases from V and 5 bases from J, leaving 4 bases between. The CDR3 sequence is CASSLSWANVLTF. CDR3 in DNA: TGTGCCAGCAGCTTATCGTGGGCCAACGTCCTGACTTTC.